The 30 T cell receptor beta chains in this list originate from one sample, sequenced in a study of T cells in Graves' hyperthyroidism and ophthalmopathy. Amplified TCR beta CDR3 regions came from RNA transcripts. In the first-round RT-PCR of the TCR CDR3, the HTBI primer set was used. TCRdb called the multiplex PCR reads again in MiXCR, with one record for every CDR3 protein. The sample lists some 570,000 distinct CDR3 sequences, 12% to 15% seen once, with 7% to 9% in the top ten. Sequencing was carried out using blood. The source of these receptors is a woman between 18 and 30 years old with Graves' ophthalmopathy.

This clonotype was recorded many times. This chain links TRBV3-1 with TRBJ1-2, with 7 bases that match TRBD1. The junction had 6 bases not matched to a gene; V was cut back by 5 bases and J by 0 bases. The CDR3 spans 15 residues. CDR1 is LGHDT, CDR2 YNNKEL, per germline (reference sequence). In nucleotides, the CDR3 is TGTGCCAGCAGCGACCCGACAGGGACTAACTATGGCTACACCTTC. Translating it yields CASSDPTGTNYGYTF.

The chain couples TRBV6-1 to TRBJ2-1, with TRBD2 matching over 13 bases. The junction had 14 bases not matched to a gene; V was cut back by 5 bases and J by 7 bases. CDR3 length: 18 residues. Germline V gene data show CDR1 as MNHNS and CDR2 as SASEGT. CDR3 sequence reads: CASSSQLAGGPSRNEQFF. In nucleotides, the CDR3 is TGTGCCAGCAGTTCCCAACTAGCGGGAGGGCCATCGCGAAATGAGCAGTTCTTC.

This clonotype was recorded many times. DNA of the CDR3: TGTGCCAGCAGCGAGGGGACAGTGGGCTACGAGCAGTACTTC. Translated: CASSEGTVGYEQYF. The J gene is TRBJ2-7, the V gene TRBV9; 7 nucleotides align to TRBD1. The junction had 6 bases not matched to a gene; V was cut back by 3 bases and J by 3 bases. CDR1 SGDLS and CDR2 YYNGEE come from the germline V gene. CDR3 length equals 14 residues.

In this sample, this clonotype turned up many times. The V gene is TRBV2, the J gene TRBJ1-1; D may be TRBD1 (6 bases). The CDR3 loop spans 12 amino acids. Trimming took off 6 bases at V and 8 bases at J, with 13 bases between the two ends. Germline V gene lookup returns CDR1 SNHLY and CDR2 FYNNEI. The CDR3 is CASSSQGVEAFF. The CDR3 DNA sequence: TGTGCCAGCAGCTCACAGGGTGTGGAAGCTTTCTTT.

This clonotype was detected ten times or more. The rearrangement links TRBV3-1 to TRBJ2-7, with 7 bases that match TRBD2. The germline gives CDR1 LGHDT, CDR2 YNNKEL (reference sequence). The CDR3 extends over 15 amino acids. Trimming removed 0 bases from V and 4 bases from J; junction bases left unmatched: 6. Here the CDR3 reads CASSQDWGGRYEQYF. The CDR3 nucleotides are TGTGCCAGCAGCCAAGATTGGGGAGGGCGATACGAGCAGTACTTC.

This clonotype was observed at least ten times. V usage is TRBV6-6 and J usage is TRBJ2-7, with 10 bases lining up with TRBD1. The CDR3 totals 17 residues. CDR1 MNHNY and CDR2 SVGAGI come from the germline V gene (reference sequence). The J segment lost 3 bases and the V segment lost 1 base, leaving 9 bases of the junction unmatched. In DNA, the CDR3 is TGTGCCAGCAGTTACTTAACATACCGGGACAGGGGCTACGAGCAGTACTTC. Translated: CASSYLTYRDRGYEQYF.

The chain has TRBV10-3 and TRBJ1-4; D is ambiguous. The germline V gene encodes CDR1 ENHRY and CDR2 SYGVKD. Trimming left V 0 bases short and J 8 bases short, with 7 bases between. The CDR3 sequence is 13 residues long. The CDR3 sequence is CAISESRQEKLFF. CDR3 in DNA: TGTGCCATCAGTGAGTCCCGACAAGAAAAACTGTTTTTT.

The rearrangement links TRBV20-1 to TRBJ2-3; tentatively, D is TRBD2 (6 bases). Germline V gene lookup returns CDR1 DFQATT and CDR2 SNEGSKA (reference sequence). The ends were cut back, 3 bases at V and 0 bases at J, with 16 bases in the middle. The CDR3 is 16 residues long. The CDR3 loop reads CSASPRLVSSTDTQYF. Written as DNA, the CDR3 is TGCAGTGCTAGCCCAAGACTAGTCTCTAGCACAGATACGCAGTATTTT.

This clonotype was counted ten times or more. The rearrangement uses TRBV28 and TRBJ2-7; 16 bases match TRBD2. With 5 bases clipped from V and 7 bases from J, the junction kept 23 bases outside the gene matches. The length of the CDR3 is 21 residues. Germline V gives CDR1 MDHEN, CDR2 SYDVKM. The CDR3 sequence is CASSAELDTEGLAGGRREQYF. CDR3 bases: TGTGCCAGCAGTGCCGAACTGGACACCGAGGGACTAGCGGGAGGGCGAAGGGAGCAGTACTTC. The whole variable domain, remainder taken from reference TRBV28 and TRBJ2-7, is DVKVTQSSRYLVKRTGEKVFLECVQDMDHENMFWYRQDPGLGLRLIYFSYDVKMKEKGDIPEGYSVSREKKERFSLILESASTNQTSMYLCASSAELDTEGLAGGRREQYFGPGTRLTVT.

This chain joins TRBV24-1 and TRBJ2-5, with 13 nucleotides matching TRBD2. Looked up from germline, CDR1 is KGHDR and CDR2 is SFDVKD. CDR3 length: 15 residues. V lost 2 bases to trimming and J lost 4 bases; unmatched junction nucleotides: 0. CDR3 nucleotide sequence: TGTGCCACCAGTGATTGGACTAGCGGGAGAGAGACCCAGTACTTC. Its translation is CATSDWTSGRETQYF.

The rearrangement links TRBV20-1 to TRBJ2-2; D is perhaps TRBD1 or TRBD2 (5 bases each). This CDR3 is 14 amino acids long. The germline CDR1 and CDR2 sequences are DFQATT and SNEGSKA (reference sequence). Trimming took 1 base from V and 6 from J, leaving 12 bases between them. The CDR3 DNA follows: TGCAGTGCTAGAGCCCCGCAGGGAGCCGGGGAGCTGTTTTTT. Encoded protein: CSARAPQGAGELFF.

This clonotype was picked up a small number of times. V gene TRBV9 combines with J gene TRBJ2-3; no definite D call. Germline CDR1 SGDLS, CDR2 YYNGEE. The CDR3 spans 13 residues. Trimming shortened V by 3 bases and J by 6 bases, and 11 bases separated the two germline ends. The CDR3 bases are TGTGCCAGCAGCGGGAACAGCCTCGATACGCAGTATTTT. This translates into CASSGNSLDTQYF.

This clonotype was seen only a few times. This chain uses TRBV24-1 with TRBJ1-2; 9 nucleotides match TRBD1. The V gene end was trimmed by 3 bases and the J gene end by 4 bases; junction bases not matched to a gene: 5. CDR3 length equals 15 residues. Germline V gene sequence: CDR1 KGHDR, CDR2 SFDVKD. The CDR3 is CATSDPGQGSYGYTF. CDR3 DNA sequence: TGTGCCACCAGTGATCCGGGACAGGGATCCTATGGCTACACCTTC.

The chain joins TRBV19 to TRBJ1-1; 9 bases are a match to TRBD1. Germline loops: CDR1 LNHDA, CDR2 SQIVND (reference sequence). The CDR3 runs 14 residues. Trimming took 6 bases from V and 5 from J; bases not matched to a gene: 7. The CDR3 bases are TGTGCCAGTAGCGGAGGACAGGGGTTAACTGAAGCTTTCTTT. This encodes CASSGGQGLTEAFF.

This clonotype showed up just a few times. V is TRBV24-1 and J is TRBJ1-2; D ambiguous. The ends were cut back, 7 bases at V and 4 bases at J, with 12 bases in the middle. CDR3 length: 13 amino acids. Germline V lookup: CDR1 KGHDR, CDR2 SFDVKD. CDR3 amino acids: CATSHPGGYGYTF. CDR3 coding DNA: TGTGCCACCAGCCACCCCGGTGGCTATGGCTACACCTTC.

This chain joins TRBV7-2 and TRBJ2-7, with 13 bases aligning to TRBD2. Germline assignment: CDR1 SGHTA and CDR2 FQGNSA. The CDR3 totals 18 residues. Unmatched junction bases numbered 6, after V lost 1 base and J lost 0 bases. In nucleotides, the CDR3 is TGTGCCAGCAGCTTAGTGGGACTAGCGGGACCAAGCTCCTACGAGCAGTACTTC. This codes for CASSLVGLAGPSSYEQYF.

The V call is TRBV10-3, the J call TRBJ2-2; 7 bases are a match to TRBD2. Germline-derived CDR1 and CDR2 are ENHRY and SYGVKD. The ends lost 6 bases at V and 2 bases at J; junction bases unmatched: 6. The CDR3 consists of 15 residues. DNA of the CDR3: TGTGCCATCAGCCTGACTAGCCCCAACACCGGGGAGCTGTTTTTT. It specifies CAISLTSPNTGELFF.

This CDR3 is CASSSSMFQPQHF. CDR3 coding DNA: TGCGCCAGCAGCTCATCAATGTTTCAGCCCCAGCATTTT. V and J are TRBV4-1 and TRBJ1-5; no reliable D call. Trimming shortened V by 5 bases and J by 6 bases, and 11 bases separated the two germline ends. This CDR3 contains 13 residues. CDR1 and CDR2 from the germline V gene are MGHRA and YSYEKL.

This clonotype was seen many times. The chain employs TRBV6-6 and TRBJ2-5; 10 bases are a match to TRBD2. Germline V lookup: CDR1 MNHNY, CDR2 SVGAGI (reference sequence). The CDR3 covers 18 residues. V dropped 2 bases and J dropped 4; count of bases not matched to a gene: 13. CDR3: CASSYGSSGSPPRETQYF. DNA of the CDR3: TGTGCCAGCAGTTACGGATCTAGCGGGAGTCCCCCTCGAGAGACCCAGTACTTC.

This clonotype was detected only a few times. A read error may be the cause here, since a much bigger clone is one base away. CDR3 in DNA: TGTGCCAGCACCCAAAACTCGGCAGGGGGTGGCTACACCTTC. This sequence encodes CASTQNSAGGGYTF. The rearrangement links TRBV3-1 to TRBJ1-2; 7 positions agree with TRBD1. Germline lookup yields CDR1 LGHDT and CDR2 YNNKEL (reference sequence). The CDR3 length is 14 residues.

This clonotype was seen ten or more times. This chain uses TRBV2 with TRBJ1-1, with D possibly being TRBD1 (5 bases). The CDR3 totals 13 residues. CDR1 is SNHLY, CDR2 FYNNEI, per germline. The V end was cut by 4 bases, the J end by 4 bases, with 10 bases between. The CDR3 coding sequence is TGTGCCAGCAGTGGCCCAGGGTCCACTGAAGCTTTCTTT. It specifies CASSGPGSTEAFF.

This clonotype was detected many times. The J gene is TRBJ2-7, the V gene TRBV6-5; 8 bases are a match to TRBD1. V lost 0 bases, J lost 5 bases, and 9 bases stayed unmatched. This CDR3 region has 16 residues. The germline V gene has CDR1 MNHEY and CDR2 SVGAGI. This CDR3 reads CASSYSLPTGGHEQYF. The CDR3 DNA is TGTGCCAGCAGTTACTCGCTTCCTACAGGGGGGCACGAGCAGTACTTC.

The CDR3 here is CSAQGSNEQYF. Written as DNA, the CDR3 is TGCAGCGCCCAAGGTAGCAACGAGCAGTACTTC. The J gene is TRBJ2-7, the V gene TRBV29-1; no clear D gene. V lost 7 bases to trimming and J lost 5 bases, with 12 bases between them. This CDR3 has 11 amino acids. The V gene's germline CDR1 is SQVTM and CDR2 ANQGSEA.

The CDR3 DNA reads as TGTGCCACCAGTGATCCGACTAGCGGGAGGTACAATGAGCAGTTCTTC. Its protein product is CATSDPTSGRYNEQFF. The chain carries TRBV24-1 and TRBJ2-1, with 13 bases aligning to TRBD2. The CDR3 spans 16 residues. Unmatched junction bases numbered 2, after V lost 3 bases and J lost 4 bases. Germline CDR1 reads KGHDR; CDR2 reads SFDVKD.

This clonotype showed up many times. The rearrangement links TRBV4-2 to TRBJ2-7; 7 bases fit TRBD1. CDR3 length: 14 amino acids. Germline V gives CDR1 LGHNA, CDR2 YNFKEQ. The trim removed 0 bases at V and 6 bases at J, leaving 5 bases unmatched. The CDR3 is CASSQEGQTREQYF. CDR3 nucleotides: TGTGCCAGCAGCCAAGAGGGACAGACACGCGAGCAGTACTTC.

The V gene is TRBV20-1, the J gene TRBJ1-6, with D possibly being TRBD1 (6 bases). With 1 base removed from V and 2 bases from J, the gap between germline ends came to 12 bases. The CDR3 covers 16 residues. The germline CDR1 and CDR2 sequences are DFQATT and SNEGSKA (reference sequence). The CDR3 region has the DNA TGCAGTGCTAGAGCGCAGGGGAGCGCCTATAATTCACCCCTCCACTTT. It encodes CSARAQGSAYNSPLHF.

At least ten counts were recorded for this clonotype. The CDR3: CASSQMGAHEAFF. For the CDR3, the DNA is TGTGCCAGCAGCCAAATGGGGGCCCATGAAGCTTTCTTT. The V gene is TRBV3-1, the J gene TRBJ1-1; possible D gene TRBD1, 6 bases. V shed 2 bases and J shed 7 bases, with 11 bases lying between them. This CDR3 spans 13 amino acids. CDR1 and CDR2 (germline): LGHDT, YNNKEL (reference sequence).

This chain joins TRBV28 and TRBJ2-2; 7 positions match TRBD1. CDR1 and CDR2 from the germline V gene are MDHEN and SYDVKM. Germline trimming cut 8 bases from V and 4 bases from J; bases unmatched to any gene: 7. This CDR3 has 14 amino acids. In DNA, the CDR3 is TGTGCCAGCGGATTACAGGGGTCCACCGGGGAGCTGTTTTTT. Translation gives CASGLQGSTGELFF.

This clonotype was seen many times. The junction and the germline gene differ at one end; a read error may be behind it. The chain has TRBV6-5 and TRBJ2-2; D is unresolved. Germline assignment: CDR1 MNHEY and CDR2 SVGAGI. The CDR3 runs 13 residues. The CDR3 loop reads CASSYSNTGELFF. DNA of the CDR3: TGTGCCAGCAGTTACTCGAATACCGGGGAGCTGTTTTTT.

This clonotype was counted at least ten times. The chain uses TRBV24-1 and TRBJ1-2; 9 bases fit TRBD1. Germline V gives CDR1 KGHDR, CDR2 SFDVKD. Trimming cost V 4 bases and J 6 bases; bases outside gene matches: 5. This CDR3 spans 14 amino acids. Here the CDR3 reads CATSDWGQGNGYTF. CDR3 sequence (DNA): TGTGCCACCAGTGACTGGGGACAGGGAAATGGCTACACCTTC.